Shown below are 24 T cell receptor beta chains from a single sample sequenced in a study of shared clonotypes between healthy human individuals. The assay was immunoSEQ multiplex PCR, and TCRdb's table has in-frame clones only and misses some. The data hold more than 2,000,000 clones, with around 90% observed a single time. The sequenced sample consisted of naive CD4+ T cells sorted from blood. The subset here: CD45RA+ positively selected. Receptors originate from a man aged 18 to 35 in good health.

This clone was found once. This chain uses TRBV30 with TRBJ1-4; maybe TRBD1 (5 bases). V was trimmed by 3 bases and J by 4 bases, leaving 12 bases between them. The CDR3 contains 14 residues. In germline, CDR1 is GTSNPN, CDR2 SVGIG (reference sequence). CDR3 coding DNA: TGTGCCTGGAGCGCCGGGACCCATAATGAAAAACTGTTTTTT. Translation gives CAWSAGTHNEKLFF.

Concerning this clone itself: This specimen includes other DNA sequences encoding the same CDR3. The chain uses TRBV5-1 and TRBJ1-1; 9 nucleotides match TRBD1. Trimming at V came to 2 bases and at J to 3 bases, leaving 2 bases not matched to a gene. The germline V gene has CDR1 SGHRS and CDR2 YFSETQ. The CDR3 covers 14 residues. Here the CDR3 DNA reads TGCGCCAGCAGCTTCAGGACAGGGGACACTGAAGCTTTCTTT. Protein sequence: CASSFRTGDTEAFF. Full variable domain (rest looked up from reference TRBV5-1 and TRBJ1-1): KAGVTQTPRYLIKTRGQQVTLSCSPISGHRSVSWYQQTPGQGLQFLFEYFSETQRNKGNFPGRFSGRQFSNSRSEMNVSTLELGDSALYLCASSFRTGDTEAFFGQGTRLTVV.

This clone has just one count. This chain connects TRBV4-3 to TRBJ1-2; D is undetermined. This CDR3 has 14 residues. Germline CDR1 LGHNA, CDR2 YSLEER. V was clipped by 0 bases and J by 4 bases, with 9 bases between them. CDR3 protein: CASSQDGTRYGYTF. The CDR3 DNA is TGCGCCAGCAGCCAAGATGGTACCCGCTATGGCTACACCTTC.

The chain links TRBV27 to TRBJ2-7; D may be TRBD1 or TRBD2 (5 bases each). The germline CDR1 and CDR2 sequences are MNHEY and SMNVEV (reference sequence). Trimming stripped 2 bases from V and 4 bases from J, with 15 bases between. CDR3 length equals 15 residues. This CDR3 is CASSLMVSGPYEQYF. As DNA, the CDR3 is TGTGCCAGCAGTTTAATGGTTTCGGGACCATACGAGCAGTACTTC.

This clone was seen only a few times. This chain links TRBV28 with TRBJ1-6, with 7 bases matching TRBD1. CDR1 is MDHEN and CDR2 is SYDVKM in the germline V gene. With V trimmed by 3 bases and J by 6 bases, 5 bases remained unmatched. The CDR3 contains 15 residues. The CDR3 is CASSFRDSRNSPLHF. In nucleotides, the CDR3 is TGTGCCAGCAGTTTCCGGGACAGCCGTAATTCACCCCTCCACTTT.

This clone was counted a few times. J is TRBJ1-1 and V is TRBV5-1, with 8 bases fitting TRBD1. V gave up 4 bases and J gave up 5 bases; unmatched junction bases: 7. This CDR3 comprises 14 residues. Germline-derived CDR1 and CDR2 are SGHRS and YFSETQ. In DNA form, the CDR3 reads TGCGCCAGCAGCATATGGACAGGGAGGACTGAAGCTTTCTTT. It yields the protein CASSIWTGRTEAFF.

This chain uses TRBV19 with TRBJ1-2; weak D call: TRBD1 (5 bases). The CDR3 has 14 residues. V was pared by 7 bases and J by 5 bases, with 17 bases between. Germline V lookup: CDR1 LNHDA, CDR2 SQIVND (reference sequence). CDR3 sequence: CASTKDGQTYGYTF. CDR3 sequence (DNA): TGTGCCAGTACCAAGGACGGACAAACTTATGGCTACACCTTC.

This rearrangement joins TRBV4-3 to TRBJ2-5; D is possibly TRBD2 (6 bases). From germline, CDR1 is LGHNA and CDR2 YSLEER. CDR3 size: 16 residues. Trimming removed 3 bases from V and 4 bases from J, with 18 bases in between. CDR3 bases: TGCGCCAGCAGCCAGGAACTTGGAGCAGCGGGAGAGACCCAGTACTTC. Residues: CASSQELGAAGETQYF.

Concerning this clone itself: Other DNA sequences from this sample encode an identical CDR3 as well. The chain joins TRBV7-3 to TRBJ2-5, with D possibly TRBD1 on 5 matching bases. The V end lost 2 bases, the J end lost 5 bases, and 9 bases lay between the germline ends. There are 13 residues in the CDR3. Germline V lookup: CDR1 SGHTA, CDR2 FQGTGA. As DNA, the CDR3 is TGTGCCAGCAGCTTAGGGGCGCGGGAGACCCAGTACTTC. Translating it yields CASSLGARETQYF.

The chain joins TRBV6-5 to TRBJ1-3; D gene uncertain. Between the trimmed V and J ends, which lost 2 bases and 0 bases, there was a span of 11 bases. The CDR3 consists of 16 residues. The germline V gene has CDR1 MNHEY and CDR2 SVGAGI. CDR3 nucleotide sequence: TGTGCCAGCAGTTACCAAGGCCCAAGCTCTGGAAACACCATATATTTT. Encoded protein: CASSYQGPSSGNTIYF.

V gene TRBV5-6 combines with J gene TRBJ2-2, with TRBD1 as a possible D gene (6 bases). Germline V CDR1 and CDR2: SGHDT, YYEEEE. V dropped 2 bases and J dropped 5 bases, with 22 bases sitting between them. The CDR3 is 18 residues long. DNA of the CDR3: TGTGCCAGCAGCTTTCTACAGGGATCCTCAACCCCTACCGGGGAGCTGTTTTTT. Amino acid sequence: CASSFLQGSSTPTGELFF.

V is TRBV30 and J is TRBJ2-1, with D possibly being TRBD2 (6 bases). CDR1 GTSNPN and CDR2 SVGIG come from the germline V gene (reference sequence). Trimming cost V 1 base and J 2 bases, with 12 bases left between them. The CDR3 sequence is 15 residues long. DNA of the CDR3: TGTGCCTGGAGTGGGCTAGCGATTACCTACAATGAGCAGTTCTTC. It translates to CAWSGLAITYNEQFF.

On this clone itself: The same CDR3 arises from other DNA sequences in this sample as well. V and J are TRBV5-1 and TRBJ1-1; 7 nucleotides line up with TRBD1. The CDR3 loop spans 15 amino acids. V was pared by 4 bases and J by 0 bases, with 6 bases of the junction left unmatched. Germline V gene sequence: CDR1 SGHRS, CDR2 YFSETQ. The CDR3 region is CASSTRQGMNTEAFF. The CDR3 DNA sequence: TGCGCCAGCAGCACACGACAGGGAATGAACACTGAAGCTTTCTTT.

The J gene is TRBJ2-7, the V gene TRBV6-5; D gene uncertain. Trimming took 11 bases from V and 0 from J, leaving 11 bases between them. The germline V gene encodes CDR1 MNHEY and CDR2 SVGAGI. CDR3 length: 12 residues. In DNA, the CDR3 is TGTGCCGTAAAGGGCCTCTCCTACGAGCAGTACTTC. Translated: CAVKGLSYEQYF.

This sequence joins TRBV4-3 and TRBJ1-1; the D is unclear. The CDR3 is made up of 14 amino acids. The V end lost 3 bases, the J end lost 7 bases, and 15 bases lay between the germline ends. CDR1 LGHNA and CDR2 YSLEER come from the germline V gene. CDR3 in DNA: TGCGCCAGCAGCCAGAGTTCTAGAGGTCTTGAAGCTTTCTTT. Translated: CASSQSSRGLEAFF.

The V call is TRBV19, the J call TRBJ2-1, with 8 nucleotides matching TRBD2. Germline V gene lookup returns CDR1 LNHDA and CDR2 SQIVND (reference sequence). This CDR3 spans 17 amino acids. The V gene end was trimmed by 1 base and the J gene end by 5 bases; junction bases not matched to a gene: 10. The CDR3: CASSIGPGLGVHNEQFF. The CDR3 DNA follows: TGTGCCAGTAGTATAGGCCCGGGACTAGGGGTTCACAATGAGCAGTTCTTC.

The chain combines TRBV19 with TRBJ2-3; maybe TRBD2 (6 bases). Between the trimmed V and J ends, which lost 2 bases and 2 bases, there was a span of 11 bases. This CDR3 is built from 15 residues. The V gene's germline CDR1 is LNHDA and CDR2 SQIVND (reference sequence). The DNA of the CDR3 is TGTGCCAGTAGTATATCCGGCGGGATCACAGATACGCAGTATTTT. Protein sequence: CASSISGGITDTQYF.

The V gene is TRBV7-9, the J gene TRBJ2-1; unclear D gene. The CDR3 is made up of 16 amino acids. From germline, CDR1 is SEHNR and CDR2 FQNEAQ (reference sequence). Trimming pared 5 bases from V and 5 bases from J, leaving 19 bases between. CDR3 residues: CASSQDSLHNNNEQFF. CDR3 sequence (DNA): TGTGCCAGCAGCCAGGATTCTCTCCACAACAACAATGAGCAGTTCTTC.

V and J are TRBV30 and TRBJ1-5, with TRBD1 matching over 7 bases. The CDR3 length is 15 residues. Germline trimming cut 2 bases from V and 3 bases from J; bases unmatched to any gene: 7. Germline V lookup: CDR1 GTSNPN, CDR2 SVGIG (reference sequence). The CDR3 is CAWSFPGTVNQPQHF. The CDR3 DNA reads TGTGCCTGGAGTTTTCCCGGGACAGTCAATCAGCCCCAGCATTTT. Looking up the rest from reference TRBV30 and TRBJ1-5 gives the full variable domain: SQTIHQWPATLVQPVGSPLSLECTVEGTSNPNLYWYRQAAGRGLQLLFYSVGIGQISSEVPQNLSASRPQDRQFILSSKKLLLSDSGFYLCAWSFPGTVNQPQHFGDGTRLSIL.

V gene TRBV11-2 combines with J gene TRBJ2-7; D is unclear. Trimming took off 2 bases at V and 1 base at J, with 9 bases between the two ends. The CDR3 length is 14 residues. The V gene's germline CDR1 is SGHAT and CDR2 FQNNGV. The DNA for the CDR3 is TGTGCCAGCAGCTTATCGGACGGATCCTACGAGCAGTACTTC. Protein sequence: CASSLSDGSYEQYF.

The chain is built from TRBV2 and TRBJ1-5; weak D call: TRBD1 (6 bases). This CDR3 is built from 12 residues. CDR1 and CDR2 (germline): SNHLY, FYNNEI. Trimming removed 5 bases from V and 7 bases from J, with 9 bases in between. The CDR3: CASSPGDQPQHF. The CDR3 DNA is TGTGCCAGCAGTCCAGGGGACCAGCCCCAGCATTTT.

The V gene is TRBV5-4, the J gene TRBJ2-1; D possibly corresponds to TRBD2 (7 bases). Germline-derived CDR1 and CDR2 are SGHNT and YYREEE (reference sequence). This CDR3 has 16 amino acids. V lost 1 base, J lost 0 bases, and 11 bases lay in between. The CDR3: CASSLYRGASYNEQFF. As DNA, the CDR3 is TGTGCCAGCAGCTTGTATCGGGGGGCCTCCTACAATGAGCAGTTCTTC.

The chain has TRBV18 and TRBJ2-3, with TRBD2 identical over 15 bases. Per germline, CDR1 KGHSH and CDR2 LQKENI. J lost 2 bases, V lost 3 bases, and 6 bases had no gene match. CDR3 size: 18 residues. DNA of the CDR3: TGTGCCAGCTCACCCCTAGGACTAGCGGGGGGGACCACAGATACGCAGTATTTT. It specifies CASSPLGLAGGTTDTQYF. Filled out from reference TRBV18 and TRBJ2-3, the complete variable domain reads NAGVMQNPRHLVRRRGQEARLRCSPMKGHSHVYWYRQLPEEGLKFMVYLQKENIIDESGMPKERFSAEFPKEGPSILRIQQVVRGDSAAYFCASSPLGLAGGTTDTQYFGPGTRLTVL.

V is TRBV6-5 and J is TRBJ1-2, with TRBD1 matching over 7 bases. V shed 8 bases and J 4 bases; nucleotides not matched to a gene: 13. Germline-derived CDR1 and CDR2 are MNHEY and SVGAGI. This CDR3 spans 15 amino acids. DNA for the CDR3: TGTGCCAGCGCGAGGGCAGGGGGAACCATCTATGGCTACACCTTC. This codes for CASARAGGTIYGYTF.